The sequence of this T cell receptor (beta chain) was determined in a study of blood T cell repertoires in COVID-19. The overall study: Both acute and convalescent COVID-19 samples were obtained from the United States, Italy and Spain. From T cells, B-cell-depleted T cells, or PBMCs came the material, which was cDNA or gDNA.

This CDR3 region has 16 residues. The V gene end was trimmed by 4 bases and the J gene end by 2 bases; junction bases not matched to a gene: 10. Per the germline V gene, CDR1 is LNHNV and CDR2 is YYDKDF (reference sequence). Original methodology: Nucleated cell counts were estimated from reference gene primer amplification. The data were produced by immunoSEQ multiplex PCR, yet TCRdb's version contains in-frame clones alone and is incomplete. V and J calls and clone size are given by that table; D and trimming were obtained from the DNA. The data hold around 700,000 clones, with about nine tenths observed a single time.

This sequence was found in a woman younger than 35 with acute or convalescent COVID-19. The rearrangement joins TRBV15 to TRBJ1-2, with 7 nucleotides matching TRBD1. Input material: peripheral blood. This CDR3 reads CATSIRRGGANYGYTF. In nucleotides, the CDR3 is TGTGCCACCAGCATTAGAAGAGGGGGCGCAAACTATGGCTACACCTTC.